This TCR beta chain was recorded in a study of cytomegalovirus exposure and HLA in healthy donors (dated by TCRdb to 2017 to 2019). Regarding the complete study: An earlier analysis of roughly 500 of the donors reported 276 Gb of sequence data and roughly 100 million unique TCR beta sequences from around 200 million T cells. Around 330 gigabases of sequencing data and approximately 92 million unique TCR sequences made up an early release that covered approximately 620 HLA-typed donors. The genetic ancestry cluster associated with self-reported Caucasian donors included 80% to 90% of the roughly 400 genotyped donors. The study aimed to test whether cataloging public T cell receptors could reveal signatures of past pathogen exposure. The study profiled the T cell repertoires of some 610 subjects by immunosequencing and related them to cytomegalovirus serostatus. In addition to the first cohort of roughly 670 subjects, a separate validation cohort of 120 different subjects was used. To predict cytomegalovirus infection status, the study combined high-throughput TCR immunosequencing, statistical association of individual TCRs with disease status, and machine learning. A later analysis re-examined previously published TCR beta repertoires from more than 650 donors and added high-resolution HLA genotyping to investigate patterns of TCR occurrence. In the later analysis, no new phenotypic data were used to find candidate immune exposures; instead, reliance was placed on TCR beta sequences and their occurrence across donors. To decide whether each TCR beta V gene segment behaved as functional or pseudogenic, an earlier analysis of fewer than 750 of the donors relied on high-throughput TCR beta sequencing. Donor age, sex, ethnicity and CMV serostatus were compiled together with the repertoire data. A later genetic analysis used genome-wide SNP genotypes for 398 of the 666 donors, treating that subset as a discovery cohort. All discovery cohort repertoires had been generated on a single sequencing platform. HLA typing covered class I and class II loci at four-digit resolution. The number of donors typed differed by locus, with 629-630 for A, B, C, DRB1 and DQB1, more than 500 for DQA1, 600 to 610 for DPA1, and over 400 for DPB1. Because of strong linkage in the cohort, roughly five DR-DQ haplotypes were treated as single units for association and clustering. Across under 500 genotyped donors of the cohort, an average of roughly 250,000 unique TCR beta nucleotide sequences per donor were sequenced, and roughly 20% of those sequences were non-productive.

In total, about 650 healthy bone marrow donors made up the cohort. At the time of sampling, every cohort member was nominally healthy, though immune exposures that went unrecorded were likely present. The donor tested CMV seronegative and was one of the 352 seronegative cohort members. Each donor provided a peripheral blood sample, and peripheral blood mononuclear cells were used for TCR beta sequencing. Genomic DNA was extracted from the blood cell samples with the Qiagen DNeasy Blood Extraction Kit. Points the paper makes about the study in general: Specific HLA alleles were associated with roughly 17,000 TCR beta sequences at a false discovery rate of 0.05 in a later analysis. It was suggested by the authors that the approach could potentially be generalized to other disease states and immunological phenotypes. A further reported finding was that TCR beta sequences accurately predicted the HLA-A and HLA-B alleles for most subjects in the first cohort. Because HLA typing was missing for some donors at each locus, association tests included only the typed subset. V-gene and J-gene trimming of TCR beta chains was associated with a missense DCLRE1C variant in a later genetic analysis, and the association was replicated in an independent cohort. According to a later analysis, most CMV-associated TCR beta chains appeared to be HLA-restricted, and the HLA associations seemed to be driven largely by CMV exposure. Strong co-occurrence of HLA alleles, especially DR and DQ, made assigning TCR associations to individual alleles difficult. Some IMGT-functional V segments, including TRBV6-2 and TRBV6-3, could not be distinguished by the 87-base-pair reads and were therefore excluded. Correlated functional status among segregating V segments might be attributable to linkage disequilibrium, but an unknown experimental factor could not be ruled out. Several of the top co-occurrence clusters appeared to be linked to parvovirus B19, influenza, CMV and Epstein-Barr virus, according to a later analysis. Most TCR sequences were seen in very few donors, while some public TCRs were found in many individuals. In an earlier analysis of approximately 600 of the donors, most TCR beta V segments were observed in productive rearrangements about 87% or about 30% of the time, broadly matching IMGT annotations. According to a later analysis, TCR association rates differed among HLA loci, with DRB1 alleles showing the most associated TCRs and HLA-C alleles showing the fewest. The only immune exposure information available for the cohort was CMV serostatus. Compared with equally common non-associated chains, HLA-associated TCR beta chains in a later analysis were more clonally expanded and had lower generation probabilities. A group of highly shared sequence variants was considered likely to be a technical artifact of the sequencing pipeline. The classifier was reported to diagnose cytomegalovirus status with high specificity and sensitivity in both the original and validation cohorts. Presence/absence analyses assumed roughly uniform sequencing depth across donors, an assumption that may not hold. A few of the identified cytomegalovirus-associated TCR beta chains were confirmed in vitro to be specific for cytomegalovirus antigens. Because counts were too low, some 17 rarely observed V segments, including chromosome 9 orphons, were left out of the earlier analysis of some 640 of the donors. Only TCR beta chains were sequenced in this cohort, and the absence of alpha or paired-chain data limited detectable features. In the study, some 180 TCR beta chains were listed as associated with cytomegalovirus. In a later genetic analysis, fewer N-insertions in productive TCRs were reported among donors in an Asian-associated ancestry cluster than the approximately 670-donor mean.

Receptors were amplified or captured by the immunoSEQ multiplex PCR assay. A mixture of 60 forward primers for TCR Vbeta segments and 13 reverse primers for TCR Jbeta segments was used in the multiplex PCR. The CDR3 region of rearranged TCR beta genes was amplified from genomic DNA by a multiplex PCR assay. The amplified TCR beta libraries were sequenced on the Illumina HiSeq System as 87-base-pair reads. Concerning the study's data processing: Across the roughly 670 repertoires, a later analysis counted 80 million or so unique TCR beta chains, roughly 11 million of which were shared by at least two donors. A nearest-neighbor algorithm error-corrected the raw reads and collapsed the reads into unique sequences, merging closely related sequences to remove PCR and sequencing errors. To assign V, D and J gene segments, CDR3 sequences were aligned to IMGT reference sequences. Each retained sequence needed at least a six-nucleotide match to both a V gene segment and a J gene segment. Rearrangements were called productive when the CDR3 lacked stop codons and stayed in frame with V and J; all others were non-productive. CDR3 was defined by IMGT convention, running from the second conserved V-encoded cysteine to the conserved J-encoded phenylalanine. The earlier analysis of about 610 of the donors excluded any sequence lacking an unambiguous match to a single V gene segment. An earlier analysis of roughly 590 of the donors called V segments functional above 56.7% productive rearrangements and segregating when the between-donor standard deviation exceeded 5%. To diagnose cytomegalovirus status from the catalog of TCR beta chain sequences, a statistical classification framework was built. V and J gene assignment, in a later analysis, came from comparing TCR nucleotide sequences with IMGT/GENE-DB human TR gene sequences. In a later analysis, CDR3 sequences and most-parsimonious VDJ recombination scenarios were assigned using the TCRdist pipeline. In a later analysis, each TCR beta chain was defined by its CDR3 amino acid sequence together with its V-gene family, and reads without a unique V-gene family were excluded. In a later analysis, around 650 highly shared, low-generation-probability nucleotide sequences were removed to address suspected cross-contamination and a sequencing artifact. In a later analysis, a clonal expansion index for each public chain was calculated from normalized within-repertoire ranks of inferred template counts. Generation probabilities in a later analysis came from a VDJ recombination model fitted to out-of-frame rearrangements, and those results were checked against IGoR. In a later analysis, TCR-TCR, TCR-HLA and TCR-CMV co-occurrence was scored with hypergeometric tests, and a repertoire-size bias correction was applied to TCR pairs. A later analysis estimated false discovery rates by permuting HLA or CMV assignments 20 times. In a later analysis, co-occurring TCRs were grouped with DBSCAN, and TCRdist sequence similarity was added when clustering was performed within HLA-allele-positive subsets. For co-occurrence clustering, repertoires with fewer than 30,000 or more than 120,000 public chains were excluded, along with five repertoires with anomalous nucleotide sharing. Imported from immuneACCESS, the table was reduced by TCRdb to in-frame sequences with V and J called. These copies leave out some clones; in studies compared against another copy, an unresolved V gene accounts for under half, and the cause of the remainder is not known. Clone size and V and J calls were adopted from that table, with D and trimming inferred from the DNA. This sample holds about 160,000 clones; around 68% were observed only once. The ten largest account for 1.4% to 1.5% of the sample.

Details on this clone: Its binding antigen is unknown. Base quality data are lacking; no much larger clone is found one base away.

The CDR3 contains 16 residues, cysteine and phenylalanine counted. The sequence is cut down to CDR3 DNA, 48 bases in frame from base 1. The germline V gene provides CDR1 MDHEN and CDR2 SYDVKM. The trim is 6 bases for V and 0 bases for J, with a gap of 18 bases between the germline ends. This TCR was recovered from a man between 50 and 59 years old in good health and CMV-seronegative. The chain is encoded by TRBV28 joined to TRBJ2-7; the D region possibly corresponds to TRBD2 (5 bases align). Sequenced sample: PBMCs. The DNA reads as follows: TGTGCCAGCAGCCTAGGTCCGAGGGTCTCCTCCTACGAGCAGTACTTC. Protein translation: CASSLGPRVSSYEQYF.